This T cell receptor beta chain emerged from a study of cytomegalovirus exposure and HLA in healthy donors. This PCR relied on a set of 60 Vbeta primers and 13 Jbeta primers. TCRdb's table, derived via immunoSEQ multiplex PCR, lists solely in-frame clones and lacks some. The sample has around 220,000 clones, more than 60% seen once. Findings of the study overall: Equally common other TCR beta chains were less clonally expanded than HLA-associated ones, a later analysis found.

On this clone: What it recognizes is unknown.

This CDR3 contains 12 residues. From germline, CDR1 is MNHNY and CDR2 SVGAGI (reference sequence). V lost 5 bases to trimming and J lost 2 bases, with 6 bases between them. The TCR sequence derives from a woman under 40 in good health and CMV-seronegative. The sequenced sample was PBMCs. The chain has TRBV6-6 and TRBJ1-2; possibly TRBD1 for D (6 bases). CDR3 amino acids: CASSQGNYGYTF. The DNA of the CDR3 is TGTGCCAGCAGTCAGGGGAACTATGGCTACACCTTC.